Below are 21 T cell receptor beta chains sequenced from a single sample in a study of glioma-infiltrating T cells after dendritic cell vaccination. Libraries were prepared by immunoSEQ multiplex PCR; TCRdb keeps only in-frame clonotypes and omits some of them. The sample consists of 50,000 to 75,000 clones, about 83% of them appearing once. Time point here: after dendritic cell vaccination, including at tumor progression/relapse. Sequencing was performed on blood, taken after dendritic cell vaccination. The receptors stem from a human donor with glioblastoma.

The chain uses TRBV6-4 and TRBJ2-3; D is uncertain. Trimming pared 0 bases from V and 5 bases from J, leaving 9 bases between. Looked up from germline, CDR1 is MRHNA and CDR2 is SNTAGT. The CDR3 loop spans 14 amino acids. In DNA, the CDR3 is TGTGCCAGCAGTGACTCGGCCGGCGGAGATACGCAGTATTTT. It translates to CASSDSAGGDTQYF.

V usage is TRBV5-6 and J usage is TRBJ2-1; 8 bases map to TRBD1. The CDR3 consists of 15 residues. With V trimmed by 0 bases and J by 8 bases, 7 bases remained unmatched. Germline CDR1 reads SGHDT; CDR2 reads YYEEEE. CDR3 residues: CASSLGPTGADEQFF. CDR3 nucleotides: TGTGCCAGCAGCTTGGGACCGACAGGGGCCGATGAGCAGTTCTTC.

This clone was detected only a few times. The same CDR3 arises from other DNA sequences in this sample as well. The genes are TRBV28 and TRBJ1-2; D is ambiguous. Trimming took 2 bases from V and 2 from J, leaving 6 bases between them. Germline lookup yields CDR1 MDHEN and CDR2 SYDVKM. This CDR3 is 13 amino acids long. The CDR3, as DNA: TGTGCCAGCAGTTTAACGGGAAACTATGGCTACACCTTC. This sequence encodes CASSLTGNYGYTF.

CDR3 sequence: CAISESSGTGGGEQYF. The DNA for the CDR3 is TGTGCCATCAGTGAGAGTAGTGGGACAGGGGGCGGCGAGCAGTACTTC. V usage is TRBV10-3 and J usage is TRBJ2-7; 12 bases agree with TRBD1. Germline CDR1 ENHRY, CDR2 SYGVKD. The trim removed 2 bases at V and 6 bases at J, leaving 8 bases unmatched. CDR3 length: 16 residues.

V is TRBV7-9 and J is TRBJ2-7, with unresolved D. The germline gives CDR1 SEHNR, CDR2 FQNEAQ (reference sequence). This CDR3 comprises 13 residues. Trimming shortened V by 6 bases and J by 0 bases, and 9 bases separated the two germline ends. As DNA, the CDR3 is TGTGCCAGCAGTTCTCAGGTCTCCTACGAGCAGTACTTC. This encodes CASSSQVSYEQYF.

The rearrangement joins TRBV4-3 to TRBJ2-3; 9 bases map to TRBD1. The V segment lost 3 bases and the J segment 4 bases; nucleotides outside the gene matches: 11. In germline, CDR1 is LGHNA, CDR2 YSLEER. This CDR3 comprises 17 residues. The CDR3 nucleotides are TGCGCCAGCAGCCAGGATTCCACAGGGGGCTTATCAGATACGCAGTATTTT. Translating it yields CASSQDSTGGLSDTQYF.

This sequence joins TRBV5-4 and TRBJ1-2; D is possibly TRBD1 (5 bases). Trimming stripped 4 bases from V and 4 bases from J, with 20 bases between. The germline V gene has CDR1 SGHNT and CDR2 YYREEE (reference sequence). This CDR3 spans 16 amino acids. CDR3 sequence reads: CASSIIVGGSSYGYTF. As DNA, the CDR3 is TGTGCCAGCAGCATCATCGTGGGGGGGAGTAGCTATGGCTACACCTTC.

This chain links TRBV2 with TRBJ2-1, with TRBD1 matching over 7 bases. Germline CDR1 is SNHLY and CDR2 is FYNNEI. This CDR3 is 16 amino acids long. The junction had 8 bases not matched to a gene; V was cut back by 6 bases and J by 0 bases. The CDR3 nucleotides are TGTGCCAGCAGCACAGGGGTCCTTAGCTCCTACAATGAGCAGTTCTTC. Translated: CASSTGVLSSYNEQFF. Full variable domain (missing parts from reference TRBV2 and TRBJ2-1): EPEVTQTPSHQVTQMGQEVILRCVPISNHLYFYWYRQILGQKVEFLVSFYNNEISEKSEIFDDQFSVERPDGSNFTLKIRSTKLEDSAMYFCASSTGVLSSYNEQFFGPGTRLTVL.

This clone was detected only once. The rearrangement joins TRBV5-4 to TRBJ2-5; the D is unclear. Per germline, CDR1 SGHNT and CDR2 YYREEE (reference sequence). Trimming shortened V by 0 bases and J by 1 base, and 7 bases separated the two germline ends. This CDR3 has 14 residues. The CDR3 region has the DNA TGTGCCAGCAGCTTGGAACAGCCCCAAGAGACCCAGTACTTC. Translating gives CASSLEQPQETQYF.

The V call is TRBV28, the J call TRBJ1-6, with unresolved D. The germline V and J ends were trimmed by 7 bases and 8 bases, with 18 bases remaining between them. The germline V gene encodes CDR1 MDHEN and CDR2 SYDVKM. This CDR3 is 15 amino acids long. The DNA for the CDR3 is TGTGCCAGCATTCACTTTGAGGGTTCGGATTCACCCCTCCACTTT. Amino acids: CASIHFEGSDSPLHF. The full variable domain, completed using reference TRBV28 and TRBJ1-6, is DVKVTQSSRYLVKRTGEKVFLECVQDMDHENMFWYRQDPGLGLRLIYFSYDVKMKEKGDIPEGYSVSREKKERFSLILESASTNQTSMYLCASIHFEGSDSPLHFGNGTRLTVT.

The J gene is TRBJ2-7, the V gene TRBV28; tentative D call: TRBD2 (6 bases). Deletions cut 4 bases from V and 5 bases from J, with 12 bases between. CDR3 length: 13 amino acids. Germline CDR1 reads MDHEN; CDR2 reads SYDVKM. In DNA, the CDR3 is TGTGCCAGCAGTTCTCTCGGCGGGGACGAGCAGTACTTC. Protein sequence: CASSSLGGDEQYF.

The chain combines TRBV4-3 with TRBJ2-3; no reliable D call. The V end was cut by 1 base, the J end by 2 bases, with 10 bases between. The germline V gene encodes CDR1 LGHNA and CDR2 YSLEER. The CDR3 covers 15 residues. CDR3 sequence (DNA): TGCGCCAGCAGCCAAGTGGCCCCCCCCACAGATACGCAGTATTTT. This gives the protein CASSQVAPPTDTQYF.

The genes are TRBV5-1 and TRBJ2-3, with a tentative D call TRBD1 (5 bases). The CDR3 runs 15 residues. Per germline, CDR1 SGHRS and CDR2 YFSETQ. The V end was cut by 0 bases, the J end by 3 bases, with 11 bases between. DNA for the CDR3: TGCGCCAGCAGCTTGGGACAGCGAAGTACAGATACGCAGTATTTT. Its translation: CASSLGQRSTDTQYF.

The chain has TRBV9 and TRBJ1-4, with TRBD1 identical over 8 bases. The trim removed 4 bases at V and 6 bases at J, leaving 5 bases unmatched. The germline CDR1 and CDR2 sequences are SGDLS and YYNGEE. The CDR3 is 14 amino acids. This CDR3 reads CASSYGQGDEKLFF. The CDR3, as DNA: TGTGCCAGCAGCTACGGACAGGGAGATGAAAAACTGTTTTTT.

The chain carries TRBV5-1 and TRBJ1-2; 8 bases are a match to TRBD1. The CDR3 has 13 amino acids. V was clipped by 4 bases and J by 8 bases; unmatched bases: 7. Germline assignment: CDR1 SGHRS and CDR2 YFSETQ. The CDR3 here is CASSLDRGYGYTF. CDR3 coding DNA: TGCGCCAGCAGCCTAGACAGGGGTTACGGCTACACCTTC.

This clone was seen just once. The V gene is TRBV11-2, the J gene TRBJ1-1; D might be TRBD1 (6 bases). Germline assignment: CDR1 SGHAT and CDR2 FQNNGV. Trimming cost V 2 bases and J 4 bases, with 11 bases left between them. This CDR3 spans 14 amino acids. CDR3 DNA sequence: TGTGCCAGCAGCTTATCCCAGGGGAGCACTGAAGCTTTCTTT. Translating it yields CASSLSQGSTEAFF.

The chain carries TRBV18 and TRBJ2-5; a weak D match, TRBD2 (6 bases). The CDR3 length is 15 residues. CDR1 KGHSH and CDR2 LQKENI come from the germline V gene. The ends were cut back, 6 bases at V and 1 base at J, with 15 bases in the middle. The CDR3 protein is CASSPLKGLQETQYF. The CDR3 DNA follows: TGTGCCAGCTCCCCCCTGAAGGGACTCCAAGAGACCCAGTACTTC.

DNA of the CDR3: TGTGCCAGCAGTCGGACAGGCCCCTACAATGAGCAGTTCTTC. This encodes CASSRTGPYNEQFF. The chain links TRBV28 to TRBJ2-1; 7 positions match TRBD1. The CDR3 consists of 14 residues. CDR1 is MDHEN and CDR2 is SYDVKM in the germline V gene. J gave up 2 bases and V 5 bases, and 3 bases lay outside the gene matches. The full variable domain, rest sourced from reference TRBV28 and TRBJ2-1, is DVKVTQSSRYLVKRTGEKVFLECVQDMDHENMFWYRQDPGLGLRLIYFSYDVKMKEKGDIPEGYSVSREKKERFSLILESASTNQTSMYLCASSRTGPYNEQFFGPGTRLTVL.

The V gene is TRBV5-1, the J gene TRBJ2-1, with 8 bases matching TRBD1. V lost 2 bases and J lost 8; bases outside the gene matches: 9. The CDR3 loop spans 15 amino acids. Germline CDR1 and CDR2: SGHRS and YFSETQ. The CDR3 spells CASSLRTGSGDEQFF. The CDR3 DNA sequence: TGCGCCAGCAGCTTACGGACAGGGAGTGGCGATGAGCAGTTCTTC. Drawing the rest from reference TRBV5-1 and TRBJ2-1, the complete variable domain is KAGVTQTPRYLIKTRGQQVTLSCSPISGHRSVSWYQQTPGQGLQFLFEYFSETQRNKGNFPGRFSGRQFSNSRSEMNVSTLELGDSALYLCASSLRTGSGDEQFFGPGTRLTVL.

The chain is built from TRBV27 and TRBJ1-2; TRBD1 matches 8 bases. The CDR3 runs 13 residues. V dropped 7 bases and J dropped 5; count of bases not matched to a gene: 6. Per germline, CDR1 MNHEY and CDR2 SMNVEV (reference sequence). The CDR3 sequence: CASTGQGQYGYTF. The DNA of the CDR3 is TGTGCCAGCACCGGACAGGGCCAATATGGCTACACCTTC.

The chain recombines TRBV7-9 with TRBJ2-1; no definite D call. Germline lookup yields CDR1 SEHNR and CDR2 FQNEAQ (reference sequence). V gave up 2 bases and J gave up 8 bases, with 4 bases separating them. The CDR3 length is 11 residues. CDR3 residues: CASSLIDEQFF. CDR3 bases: TGTGCCAGCAGCTTAATAGATGAGCAGTTCTTC.